Below are 8 T cell receptor beta chains sequenced from a single sample in a study of T cell responses to AZD1222 COVID-19 vaccine. This table comes from immunoSEQ multiplex PCR, and its TCRdb copy is limited to in-frame clones, with some not included. The sample contains about 190,000 clones, 85% to 95% of which appear only once. The source material was peripheral blood, sampled on day 0 of AZD1222 vaccination. The receptor set was obtained from an adult in good health.

The V gene is TRBV15, the J gene TRBJ1-5; D call uncertain. The germline V gene encodes CDR1 LNHNV and CDR2 YYDKDF (reference sequence). The CDR3 runs 14 residues. The ends were cut back, 1 base at V and 3 bases at J, with 7 bases in the middle. The CDR3 DNA follows: TGTGCCACCAGCAGAGGTCAGAACAATCAGCCCCAGCATTTT. Its protein is CATSRGQNNQPQHF.

The sample holds one count of this clone. In nucleotides, the CDR3 is TGTGCCAGCAGCTTGGTGGGACAGGGTGGGGAGCAGTACTTC. Translating it yields CASSLVGQGGEQYF. The rearrangement uses TRBV5-4 and TRBJ2-7; 9 bases align to TRBD1. Germline V CDR1 and CDR2: SGHNT, YYREEE (reference sequence). This CDR3 has 14 amino acids. V gave up 0 bases and J gave up 7 bases; unmatched junction bases: 5.

The rearrangement uses TRBV7-9 and TRBJ2-5; TRBD1 matches 9 bases. Trimming took 1 base from V and 3 from J; bases not matched to a gene: 6. The CDR3 covers 16 residues. Germline lookup yields CDR1 SEHNR and CDR2 FQNEAQ (reference sequence). The DNA for the CDR3 is TGTGCCAGCAGCTTAGGAACCCGGACAGGGGAAGAGACCCAGTACTTC. It codes for CASSLGTRTGEETQYF. The variable domain in full, completed from reference TRBV7-9 and TRBJ2-5, reads DTGVSQNPRHKITKRGQNVTFRCDPISEHNRLYWYRQTLGQGPEFLTYFQNEAQLEKSRLLSDRFSAERPKGSFSTLEIQRTEQGDSAMYLCASSLGTRTGEETQYFGPGTRLLVL.

The chain carries TRBV4-2 and TRBJ2-1; D unresolved. This CDR3 is built from 14 residues. Germline V lookup: CDR1 LGHNA, CDR2 YNFKEQ. V shed 2 bases and J shed 5 bases, with 10 bases lying between them. The CDR3: CASSQSSPDNEQFF. The CDR3 nucleotides read TGTGCCAGCAGCCAATCATCCCCGGACAATGAGCAGTTCTTC.

V is TRBV14 and J is TRBJ2-1; no clear D gene. V was trimmed by 0 bases and J by 12 bases, leaving 15 bases between them. This CDR3 is 14 amino acids long. CDR1 is SGHDN and CDR2 is FVKESK in the germline V gene. CDR3 amino acids: CASSQEGYMSGQFF. The CDR3 nucleotides are TGTGCCAGCAGCCAAGAGGGATACATGTCAGGGCAGTTCTTC.

The chain has TRBV6-4 and TRBJ2-7; 7 nucleotides agree with TRBD2. The junction had 9 bases not matched to a gene; V was cut back by 3 bases and J by 4 bases. Germline V lookup: CDR1 MRHNA, CDR2 SNTAGT. The CDR3 is 15 residues long. CDR3 nucleotide sequence: TGTGCCAGCAGTGATAATCGGGGGGAGGTTTACGAGCAGTACTTC. This translates into CASSDNRGEVYEQYF.

The V gene is TRBV19, the J gene TRBJ2-7; D is ambiguous. The CDR3 is made up of 13 amino acids. V lost 3 bases and J 4 bases, leaving 10 bases between the germline ends. CDR1 and CDR2 from the germline V gene are LNHDA and SQIVND (reference sequence). The CDR3 DNA reads as TGTGCCAGTAGTATCGCAGGTGCATACGAGCAGTACTTC. The encoded protein is CASSIAGAYEQYF.

This clone was recorded once. The J gene is TRBJ1-3, the V gene TRBV2, with D tentatively TRBD1 (5 bases). The CDR3 runs 14 residues. The germline V and J ends were trimmed by 3 bases and 1 base, with 7 bases remaining between them. CDR1 is SNHLY and CDR2 is FYNNEI in the germline V gene. The CDR3 DNA is TGTGCCAGCAGTGATGACAGTTCTGGAAACACCATATATTTT. It yields the protein CASSDDSSGNTIYF.